This is a list of T cell receptor beta chains from one sample in a study of blood T cell repertoires in COVID-19. Clones were sequenced by immunoSEQ multiplex PCR, and TCRdb holds only the in-frame ones, with some missing. The sample includes just under 65,000 clones, roughly 80% of them seen just once. What was sequenced was peripheral blood. Receptor source: a man in his sixties with COVID-19, enrolled during active disease. CDR3s include the opening cysteine and the closing phenylalanine or tryptophan. The D gene is left open where the match is weak. Clone size is given for some rows only: seen once, a few or many times, or a class if the clone is expanded.

v_call	j_call	d_call	clone_size	cdr3_nt	cdr3_aa
TRBV13	TRBJ2-1	TRBD2	NA	TGTGCCAGCAGCTTAGGAGGACTAGCGGTGGGGGTTGGTGAGCAGTTCTTC	CASSLGGLAVGVGEQFF
TRBV5-1	TRBJ2-2	TRBD2	NA	TGCGCCAGCAGCGACTCGACTAGCGGGGGATACCTGTTTTTT	CASSDSTSGGYLFF
TRBV4-2	TRBJ1-1	NA	NA	TGTGCCAGCAGCCCCGAGGGTCCGACTGAAGCTTTCTTT	CASSPEGPTEAFF
TRBV29-1	TRBJ2-5	TRBD2	NA	TGCAGCGTGGGAGGGACTACGGAGACCCAGTACTTC	CSVGGTTETQYF
TRBV7-9	TRBJ1-1	NA	NA	TGTGCCAGCAGCTTAGGAGTGTCCGGGAACACTGAAGCTTTCTTT	CASSLGVSGNTEAFF
TRBV6-5	TRBJ1-3	NA	NA	TGTGCCAGCAGGATTACAGGGAGTGTCCGGGACACCATATATTTT	CASRITGSVRDTIYF
TRBV12-5	TRBJ1-2	NA	NA	TGTGCTAGTGGTTTATCTTTCTATGGCTACACCTTC	CASGLSFYGYTF
TRBV5-6	TRBJ2-7	NA	few	TGTGCCAGCAGCCCGGGACACCCCTCTCCCGAGCAGTACTTC	CASSPGHPSPEQYF
TRBV7-7	TRBJ2-2	TRBD2	few	TGTGCCAGCAGCTTAATTGCGGGAGACGTGACCGGGGAGCTGTTTTTT	CASSLIAGDVTGELFF
TRBV30	TRBJ1-2	NA	few	TGTGCCTGGAGTGTACAGACTAACTATGGCTACACCTTC	CAWSVQTNYGYTF
TRBV6-5	TRBJ2-3	NA	NA	TGTGCCAGCAGCGGGGACAAAGATACGCAGTATTTT	CASSGDKDTQYF
TRBV5-4	TRBJ2-5	TRBD2	NA	TGTGCCAGCAGCTTGCGGGCGGGGGAAGAGACCCAGTACTTC	CASSLRAGEETQYF
TRBV11-3	TRBJ2-1	TRBD2	NA	TGTGCCAGCAGCCCCGGACTAGCGGGAGGGGCGCAGTTCTTC	CASSPGLAGGAQFF